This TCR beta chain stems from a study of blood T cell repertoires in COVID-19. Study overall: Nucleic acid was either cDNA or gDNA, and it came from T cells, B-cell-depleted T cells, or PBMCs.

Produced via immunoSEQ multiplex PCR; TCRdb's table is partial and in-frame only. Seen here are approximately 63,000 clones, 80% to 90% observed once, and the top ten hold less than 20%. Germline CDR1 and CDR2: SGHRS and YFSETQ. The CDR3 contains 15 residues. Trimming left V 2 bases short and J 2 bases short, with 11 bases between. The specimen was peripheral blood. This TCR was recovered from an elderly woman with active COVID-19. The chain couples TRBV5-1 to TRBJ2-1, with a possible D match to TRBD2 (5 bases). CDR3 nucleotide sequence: TGCGCCAGCAGCTTAGCTTCGGGGACCTACAATGAGCAGTTCTTC. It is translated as CASSLASGTYNEQFF.